Listed below are T cell receptor beta chains from one sample, sequenced in a study of cytomegalovirus exposure and HLA in healthy donors. Profiled with immunoSEQ multiplex PCR; TCRdb holds only in-frame clones, not every one. Of around 120,000 clones in the sample, 86% were seen once. The sequencing sample was made of PBMCs. The receptors here all came from a man aged 18 to 30 in good health and CMV-seronegative. The CDR3 runs from the conserved cysteine through the conserved F or W. Fields, in order: V gene, clone size, CDR3 length, J gene, CDR3 protein. Size tells how often a clone was seen (once, few, many) or the class of an expanded clone, and some rows leave it out.

TRBV27	.	17	TRBJ1-1	CASSKTGFTGSNTEAFF
TRBV9	.	15	TRBJ2-5	CASSPRWDIKGAQYF
TRBV4-2	.	13	TRBJ1-2	CASSQTGGSGYTF
TRBV7-9	.	12	TRBJ1-1	CASSYAGYEAFF
TRBV7-9	once	16	TRBJ2-3	CASSWTGTGNTDTQYF
TRBV6-5	.	14	TRBJ1-5	CASILRPGSEPQHF
TRBV5-6	few	11	TRBJ2-7	CASSLYERQYF
TRBV5-8	.	18	TRBJ1-2	CASSQEFGGIWANYGYTF
TRBV18	.	16	TRBJ1-1	CASSRGQGAMNTEAFF
TRBV5-1	.	15	TRBJ2-5	CASSFGTSGQETQYF
TRBV6-5	once	15	TRBJ1-2	CASSYSTARAGGYTF
TRBV5-6	.	15	TRBJ1-5	CASSLGGGRGQPQHF
TRBV29-1	.	12	TRBJ1-5	CSAQGSNQPQHF
TRBV5-8	few	13	TRBJ1-2	CASSLERDYGYTF
TRBV5-6	once	15	TRBJ2-1	CASSFSGTQGNEQFF
TRBV11-2	.	14	TRBJ1-3	CASSLRRSGNTIYF
TRBV2	.	16	TRBJ2-3	CASELMAGGSTDTQYF
TRBV29-1	.	14	TRBJ1-5	CSVVLGTGGQPQHF
TRBV5-4	.	14	TRBJ2-7	CASSTGTYSYEQYF
TRBV30	.	12	TRBJ1-1	CAWSLRVSEAFF
TRBV27	.	17	TRBJ1-1	CASSSPPGAGRGTEAFF
TRBV11-2	.	18	TRBJ1-2	CASSSRRPRGGEGYGYTF
TRBV11-2	.	16	TRBJ2-3	CASSLMTSGHTDTQYF
TRBV30	.	12	TRBJ2-3	CAWTLSTDTQYF